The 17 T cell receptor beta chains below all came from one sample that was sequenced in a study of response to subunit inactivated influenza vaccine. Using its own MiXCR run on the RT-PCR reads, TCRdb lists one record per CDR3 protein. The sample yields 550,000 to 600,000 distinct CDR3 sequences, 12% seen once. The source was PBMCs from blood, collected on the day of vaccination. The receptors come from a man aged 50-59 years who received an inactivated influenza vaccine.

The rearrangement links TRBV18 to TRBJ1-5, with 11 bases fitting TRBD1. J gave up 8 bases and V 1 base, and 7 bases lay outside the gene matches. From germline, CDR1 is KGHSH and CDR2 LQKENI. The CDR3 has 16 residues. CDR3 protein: CASSPQRTGGGKPQHF. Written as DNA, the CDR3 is TGTGCCAGCTCACCACAAAGGACAGGGGGCGGGAAGCCCCAGCATTTT.

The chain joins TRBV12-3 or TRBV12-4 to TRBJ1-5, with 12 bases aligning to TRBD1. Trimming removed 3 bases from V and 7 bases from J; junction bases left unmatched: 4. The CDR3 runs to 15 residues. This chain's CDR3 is CASSLGTGGQQPQHF. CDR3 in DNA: TGTGCCAGCAGTTTGGGGACAGGGGGCCAACAGCCCCAGCATTTT.

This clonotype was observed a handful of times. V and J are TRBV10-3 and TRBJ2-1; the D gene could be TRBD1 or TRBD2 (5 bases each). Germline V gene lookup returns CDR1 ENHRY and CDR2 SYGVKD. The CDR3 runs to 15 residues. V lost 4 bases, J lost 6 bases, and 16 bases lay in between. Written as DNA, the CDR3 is TGTGCCATCAGTGGTGGCTTACCGAGGGGCAATGAGCAGTTCTTC. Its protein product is CAISGGLPRGNEQFF.

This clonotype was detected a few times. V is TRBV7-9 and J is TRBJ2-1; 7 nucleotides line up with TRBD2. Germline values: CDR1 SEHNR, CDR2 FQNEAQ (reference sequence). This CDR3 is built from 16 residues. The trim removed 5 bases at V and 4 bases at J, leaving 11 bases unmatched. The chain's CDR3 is CASSPGEGIRYNEQFF. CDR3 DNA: TGTGCCAGCAGCCCCGGGGAGGGGATTCGGTACAATGAGCAGTTCTTC.

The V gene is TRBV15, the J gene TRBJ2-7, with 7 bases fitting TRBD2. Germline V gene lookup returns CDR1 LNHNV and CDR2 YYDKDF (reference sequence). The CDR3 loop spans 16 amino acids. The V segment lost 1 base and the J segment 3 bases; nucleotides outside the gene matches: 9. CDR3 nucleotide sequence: TGTGCCACCAGCAGAGGCTCGGCGGGAGATAACTACGAGCAGTACTTC. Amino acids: CATSRGSAGDNYEQYF.

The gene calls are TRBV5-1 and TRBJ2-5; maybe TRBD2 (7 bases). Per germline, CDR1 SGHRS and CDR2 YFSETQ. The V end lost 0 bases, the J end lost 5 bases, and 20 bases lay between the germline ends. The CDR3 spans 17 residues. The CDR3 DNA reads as TGCGCCAGCAGCTTGGAAAGTCTCCGGGGGGCTTCCGAGACCCAGTACTTC. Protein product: CASSLESLRGASETQYF.

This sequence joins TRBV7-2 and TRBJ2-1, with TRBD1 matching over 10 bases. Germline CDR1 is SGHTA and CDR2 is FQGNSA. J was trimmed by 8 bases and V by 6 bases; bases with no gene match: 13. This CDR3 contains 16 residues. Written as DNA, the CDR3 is TGTGCCAGCAGTTCACTTATCGACAGGGGGCGGGATGAGCAGTTCTTC. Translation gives CASSSLIDRGRDEQFF.

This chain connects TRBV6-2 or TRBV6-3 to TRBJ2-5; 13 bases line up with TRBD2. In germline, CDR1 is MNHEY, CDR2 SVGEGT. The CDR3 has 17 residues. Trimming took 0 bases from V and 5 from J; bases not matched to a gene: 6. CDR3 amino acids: CASSYSWGLAGNETQYF. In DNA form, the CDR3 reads TGTGCCAGCAGTTACTCGTGGGGACTAGCGGGGAATGAGACCCAGTACTTC.

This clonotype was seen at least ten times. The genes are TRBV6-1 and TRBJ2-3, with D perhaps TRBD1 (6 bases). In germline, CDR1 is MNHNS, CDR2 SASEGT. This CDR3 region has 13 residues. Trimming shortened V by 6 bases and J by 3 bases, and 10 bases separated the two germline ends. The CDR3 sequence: CASRMDRTDTQYF. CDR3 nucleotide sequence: TGTGCCAGCAGGATGGACAGAACAGATACGCAGTATTTT.

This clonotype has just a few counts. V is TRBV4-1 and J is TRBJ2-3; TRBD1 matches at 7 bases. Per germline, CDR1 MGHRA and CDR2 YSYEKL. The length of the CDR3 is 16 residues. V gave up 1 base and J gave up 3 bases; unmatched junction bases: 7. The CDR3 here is CASSQGRTGVTDTQYF. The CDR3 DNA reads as TGCGCCAGCAGCCAAGGTAGGACAGGCGTAACAGATACGCAGTATTTT.

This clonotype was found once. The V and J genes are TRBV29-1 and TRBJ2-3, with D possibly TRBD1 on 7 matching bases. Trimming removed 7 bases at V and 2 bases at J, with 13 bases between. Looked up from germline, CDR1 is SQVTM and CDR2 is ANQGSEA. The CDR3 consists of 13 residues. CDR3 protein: CSARGEDTDTQYF. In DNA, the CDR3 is TGCAGCGCCAGGGGGGAGGACACAGATACGCAGTATTTT.

CDR3 in amino acids: CASSFTPGTGPGANVLTF. The DNA for the CDR3 is TGTGCCAGCAGTTTTACCCCTGGGACAGGGCCTGGGGCCAACGTCCTGACTTTC. This chain links TRBV12-3 or TRBV12-4 with TRBJ2-6; 9 nucleotides align to TRBD1. This CDR3 has 18 residues. V lost 3 bases, J lost 2 bases, and 8 bases stayed unmatched.

The CDR3 is CASSFSAGGNDYGYTF. The CDR3 DNA is TGTGCCAGCAGTTTTTCAGCAGGGGGTAATGACTATGGCTACACCTTC. This chain joins TRBV28 and TRBJ1-2; 7 bases are shared with TRBD1. This CDR3 is built from 16 residues. CDR1 is MDHEN, CDR2 SYDVKM, per germline. Trimming took 3 bases from V and 3 from J; bases not matched to a gene: 10.

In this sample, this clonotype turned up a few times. The CDR3 nucleotides are TGTGCCAGCAGCCCCATCGCAAGGGGCGAGAACTCCTACGAGCAGTACTTC. This encodes CASSPIARGENSYEQYF. The chain joins TRBV7-9 to TRBJ2-7; maybe TRBD1 (5 bases). The CDR3 loop spans 17 amino acids. Germline CDR1 SEHNR, CDR2 FQNEAQ (reference sequence). V was pared by 5 bases and J by 0 bases, with 20 bases between.

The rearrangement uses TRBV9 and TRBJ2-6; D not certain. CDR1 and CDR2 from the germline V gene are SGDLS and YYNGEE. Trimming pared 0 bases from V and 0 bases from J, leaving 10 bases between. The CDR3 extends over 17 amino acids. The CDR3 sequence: CASSVGGGLSGANVLTF. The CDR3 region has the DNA TGTGCCAGCAGCGTAGGAGGTGGGCTCTCTGGGGCCAACGTCCTGACTTTC.

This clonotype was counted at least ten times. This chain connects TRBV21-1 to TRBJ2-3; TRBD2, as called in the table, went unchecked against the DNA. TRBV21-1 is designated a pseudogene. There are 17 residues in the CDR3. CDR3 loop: CASSKEGGGKGTDTQYF. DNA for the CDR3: TGTGCCAGCAGCAAAGAGGGCGGGGGGAAAGGCACAGATACGCAGTATTTT.

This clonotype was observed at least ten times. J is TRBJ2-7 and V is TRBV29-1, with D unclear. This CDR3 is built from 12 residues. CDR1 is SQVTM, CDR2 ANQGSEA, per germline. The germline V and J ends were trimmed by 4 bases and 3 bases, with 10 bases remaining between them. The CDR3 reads CSVAWSGYEQYF. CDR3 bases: TGCAGCGTTGCCTGGAGTGGCTACGAGCAGTACTTC.